This TCR beta chain was captured in a study of molecular identifiers for immune sequencing clone quantification. For this clonotype: Its antigen remains unknown.

Overall study results and limits: Researchers reportedly could pick up spiked Jurkat TCR RNA from one cell mixed into approximately 910,000 naive cells.

Previously described methods and listed TCR primers were employed for the bulk TCR libraries. TCRdb ran MiXCR on the PCR reads and lists one entry per CDR3 protein. The sample records some 580,000 distinct CDR3 sequences, roughly 25% being singletons. Sequencing was carried out using naive CD8+ T cells from blood, with Jurkat cell RNA spiked in. Subset: FACS-sorted CD8+CD4-CCR7+CD45RA+ naive T cells. The TCR originated in a human donor in good health. Some libraries in this study had Jurkat cell RNA spiked in.

The chain's CDR3 is CASIQGQREQYF. CDR3 nucleotide sequence: TGTGCCAGCATTCAGGGACAGCGGGAGCAGTACTTC. The V call is TRBV2, the J call TRBJ2-7, with TRBD1 identical over 7 bases. V was clipped by 7 bases and J by 7 bases; unmatched bases: 7. The CDR3 extends over 12 amino acids. Germline-derived CDR1 and CDR2 are SNHLY and FYNNEI. The whole variable domain, remainder taken from reference TRBV2 and TRBJ2-7, is EPEVTQTPSHQVTQMGQEVILRCVPISNHLYFYWYRQILGQKVEFLVSFYNNEISEKSEIFDDQFSVERPDGSNFTLKIRSTKLEDSAMYFCASIQGQREQYFGPGTRLTVT.